This TCR beta chain is from a study of CD8+CD57+ T cells in acquired aplastic anemia. Study as a whole: Sorted cells (CD4+ and CD8+) yielded DNA amounts that averaged roughly 3.2 ug. Mean read depth for CD4+ cells from healthy donors was about 9.9 million. Whole-study findings and limits: Levels of CD8+ Simpson's diversity were not significantly distinct in patients versus controls. Sharing between patients and controls was observed for around 30 CD8+ CDR3 sequences.

The germline gives CDR1 SQVTM, CDR2 ANQGSEA. The CDR3 sequence is 15 residues long. This clonotype occurred many times. The antigen is not known. Compared with germline, one end of the junction differs, possibly owing to a read error. Genomic DNA, the template, was used for profiling of the TCR beta VDJ and CDR3. One entry per CDR3 protein, called by TCRdb with MiXCR from the reads. This sample has under 250,000 distinct CDR3 sequences, with 30% to 40% found just once. The sample consisted of sorted CD4+, CD8+, or CD8+CD57+ T cells (not recorded which) from PBMCs. This sequence originates from a human donor in good health, serving as a control. The chain recombines TRBV29-1 with TRBJ2-2; D is unclear. CDR3 region: CSVTQSNANTRELFF. The CDR3 DNA is TGCAGCGTTACGCAGAGTAACGCGAACACCAGGGAGCTGTTTTTT.